The next 5 T cell receptor beta chains were all read from a single sample in a study of identical twins. TCRdb reanalysed the 5' RACE reads using MiXCR and keeps one entry per CDR3 protein. The repertoire holds about 900,000 distinct CDR3 sequences, with 10% to 15% as singletons. These data were also reused for a study on yellow fever vaccine responses in identical twins.

Sequencing input: PBMCs. Every receptor here comes from a woman under 30 in good health.

The V and J genes are TRBV4-1 and TRBJ2-7; TRBD1 or TRBD2 may be the D gene (6 bases each). The ends were cut back, 1 base at V and 2 bases at J, with 15 bases in the middle. Germline lookup yields CDR1 MGHRA and CDR2 YSYEKL. The CDR3 sequence is 16 residues long. The CDR3 loop reads CASSQGKTGATYEQYF. The CDR3 DNA is TGCGCCAGCAGCCAAGGAAAAACGGGGGCAACCTACGAGCAGTACTTC.

This clonotype was picked up a small number of times. The chain carries TRBV20-1 and TRBJ2-5; the match to TRBD2 covers 11 bases. The CDR3 sequence is 14 residues long. V lost 6 bases to trimming and J lost 5 bases; unmatched junction nucleotides: 8. Germline V CDR1 and CDR2: DFQATT, SNEGSKA (reference sequence). CDR3 bases: TGCAGTGCAGTTATAGCGGGGGGGAGGGAGACCCAGTACTTC. This encodes CSAVIAGGRETQYF.

The chain is built from TRBV2 and TRBJ1-2; D gene unclear. CDR1 and CDR2 (germline): SNHLY, FYNNEI. The CDR3 extends over 11 amino acids. The germline V and J ends were trimmed by 6 bases and 6 bases, with 8 bases remaining between them. In DNA, the CDR3 is TGTGCCAGCAGGCAGGTAGATGGCTACACCTTC. Translation gives CASRQVDGYTF.

The chain couples TRBV9 to TRBJ1-1; 7 bases align to TRBD1. The CDR3 has 14 residues. The trim removed 4 bases at V and 4 bases at J, leaving 7 bases unmatched. Per the germline V gene, CDR1 is SGDLS and CDR2 is YYNGEE. CDR3 coding DNA: TGTGCCAGCAGCTTAACCAGGGGGTCCACTGAAGCTTTCTTT. It yields the protein CASSLTRGSTEAFF.

The chain joins TRBV6-5 to TRBJ2-7; TRBD2 matches 15 bases. J lost 1 base, V lost 2 bases, and 6 bases had no gene match. CDR1 is MNHEY and CDR2 is SVGAGI in the germline V gene. CDR3 length: 18 amino acids. This CDR3 reads CASSYRGLAGGKSYEQYF. CDR3 DNA: TGTGCCAGCAGTTACCGGGGACTAGCGGGAGGTAAATCCTACGAGCAGTACTTC.